This T cell receptor beta chain appears in the sequencing data of a study of T cell changes during pregnancy in multiple sclerosis. The germline CDR1 and CDR2 sequences are MRHNA and SNTAGT. The CDR3 runs 15 residues. Trimming took 3 bases from V and 1 from J; bases not matched to a gene: 2. Data came from immunoSEQ multiplex PCR; TCRdb stores just in-frame clones and leaves some out. The sample carries around 20,000 clones, 80% to 90% recorded once. The chain employs TRBV6-4 and TRBJ2-3; TRBD2 matches at 9 bases. This specimen was CD8+ T cells from peripheral blood mononuclear cells, taken in the second trimester of pregnancy. The TCR was taken from a female donor in good health, enrolled as a control in a pregnancy study. The CDR3 loop reads CASSDSGGRTDTQYF. The CDR3 region has the DNA TGTGCCAGCAGTGATAGCGGGGGCCGCACAGATACGCAGTATTTT.